This paragraph covers one T cell receptor (beta chain) sequence. Germline-derived CDR1 and CDR2 are SGHTA and FQGNSA. CDR3 length: 17 residues. Trimming cost V 1 base and J 0 bases, with 16 bases left between them. A second 7 to 11 cycle PCR used barcoded and J-beta primers. Each CDR3 protein gets one entry after TCRdb re-called the 5' RACE reads with MiXCR. This table holds approximately 490,000 distinct CDR3 sequences, approximately 25% found once. The source of the sample is a study of blood T cells in healthy people across ages. Overall study context: Capture by template switching was about one barcoded beta molecule per two T cells.

The sample was also reused in another study, on T cells of mothers and their children. Per that study: Donation came from a few healthy Caucasian mothers together with their six children. Each mother gave over 8 million TCR beta CDR3 reads; each child, about 2.8 million.

Specimen: blood. The sequence came from a boy aged 10-17 years in good health. The chain is built from TRBV7-2 and TRBJ2-7, with a weak D call TRBD2 (5 bases). CDR3 DNA: TGTGCCAGCAGCTTAGGGGGTAATCGAGGGAGCTCCTACGAGCAGTACTTC. Its translation: CASSLGGNRGSSYEQYF.